The rows below give T cell receptor beta chains drawn from one sample of a study of blood T cells in healthy people across ages. MiXCR was run by TCRdb on the 5' RACE reads, yielding one entry per CDR3 protein. Of 1.5 million to 1.9 million distinct CDR3 sequences listed, around 40% are singletons. Input material: blood. The source of these receptors is a woman in her late teens or twenties in good health. The CDR3 runs from the conserved cysteine through the conserved F or W. Fields, in order: J gene, clone size, V gene, D gene, CDR3 protein. D genes are given only for firm matches. Clone size is given for some rows only: seen once, a few or many times, or a class if the clone is expanded.

j_call: TRBJ2-1; clone_size: NA; v_call: TRBV29-1; d_call: NA; cdr3_aa: CSVEEDQPNEQFF
j_call: TRBJ2-4; clone_size: few; v_call: TRBV4-3; d_call: TRBD2; cdr3_aa: CASSQTISGEKDGIQYF
j_call: TRBJ1-2; clone_size: NA; v_call: TRBV11-1; d_call: NA; cdr3_aa: CASSLTGMDGYTF
j_call: NA; clone_size: NA; v_call: TRBV7-2; d_call: NA; cdr3_aa: CASSPGLWAYEQYF
j_call: TRBJ1-1; clone_size: NA; v_call: TRBV5-5; d_call: TRBD1; cdr3_aa: CASSLTDRKAFF
j_call: TRBJ2-1; clone_size: NA; v_call: TRBV12-3/TRBV12-4; d_call: NA; cdr3_aa: CASRQQGWANEQFF
j_call: TRBJ2-5; clone_size: NA; v_call: TRBV4-3; d_call: TRBD2; cdr3_aa: CASSLLAGARETQYF
j_call: TRBJ2-3; clone_size: NA; v_call: TRBV20-1; d_call: TRBD2; cdr3_aa: CSAGGAGTSTDTQYF
j_call: TRBJ2-3; clone_size: few; v_call: TRBV20-1; d_call: TRBD2; cdr3_aa: CSAQTVGLAGGTDTQYF
j_call: TRBJ2-1; clone_size: NA; v_call: TRBV24-1; d_call: NA; cdr3_aa: CATSGGAPSYNEQFF
j_call: TRBJ1-5; clone_size: NA; v_call: TRBV3-1; d_call: TRBD1; cdr3_aa: CASSQDWGQGELPQHF
j_call: TRBJ2-1; clone_size: once; v_call: TRBV6-2/TRBV6-3; d_call: TRBD2; cdr3_aa: CASSYSRWASGAYNEQFF
j_call: TRBJ1-6; clone_size: NA; v_call: TRBV20-1; d_call: NA; cdr3_aa: CSALGNGNSPLHF
j_call: TRBJ2-2; clone_size: NA; v_call: TRBV3-1; d_call: NA; cdr3_aa: CASSRPTRNTGELFF
j_call: TRBJ2-7; clone_size: few; v_call: TRBV29-1; d_call: NA; cdr3_aa: CSVRRDGSSYEQYF
j_call: TRBJ1-2; clone_size: many; v_call: TRBV27; d_call: NA; cdr3_aa: CASSLALSGYGYTF
j_call: TRBJ2-6; clone_size: NA; v_call: TRBV4-1; d_call: TRBD1; cdr3_aa: CASSLSDRGLLRGANVLTF
j_call: TRBJ2-7; clone_size: NA; v_call: TRBV29-1; d_call: TRBD2; cdr3_aa: CSVEVTSGPGYEQYF
j_call: TRBJ1-1; clone_size: NA; v_call: TRBV7-2; d_call: NA; cdr3_aa: CASSNRVGTEAFF
j_call: TRBJ1-2; clone_size: NA; v_call: TRBV4-1; d_call: NA; cdr3_aa: CASRLHTDNYGYTF
j_call: TRBJ1-5; clone_size: many; v_call: TRBV27; d_call: TRBD1; cdr3_aa: CASSFRGTGINQPQHF
j_call: TRBJ1-2; clone_size: NA; v_call: TRBV15; d_call: NA; cdr3_aa: CATSRFKGCGYTF
j_call: TRBJ1-5; clone_size: NA; v_call: TRBV29-1; d_call: TRBD1; cdr3_aa: CSVLDRGGLQPQHF
j_call: TRBJ2-1; clone_size: few; v_call: TRBV5-6; d_call: NA; cdr3_aa: CASSHWTGPSNEQFF
j_call: TRBJ1-6; clone_size: NA; v_call: TRBV28; d_call: TRBD1; cdr3_aa: CASTTGTLPLHF
j_call: TRBJ2-1; clone_size: NA; v_call: TRBV3-1; d_call: NA; cdr3_aa: CASSQLEYAHDEQFF
j_call: TRBJ1-6; clone_size: NA; v_call: TRBV4-3; d_call: NA; cdr3_aa: CASSQDLGWRPLHF
j_call: TRBJ1-2; clone_size: many; v_call: TRBV4-1; d_call: TRBD1; cdr3_aa: CASSQDRGGYGYTF
j_call: TRBJ2-5; clone_size: many; v_call: TRBV20-1; d_call: TRBD2; cdr3_aa: CSARDRASGQETQYF
j_call: TRBJ2-3; clone_size: few; v_call: TRBV6-2/TRBV6-3; d_call: NA; cdr3_aa: CASSYRLLGTDTQYF
j_call: TRBJ1-3; clone_size: few; v_call: TRBV5-1; d_call: NA; cdr3_aa: CASSLFAGFSGNTIYF
j_call: TRBJ1-1; clone_size: few; v_call: TRBV4-3; d_call: NA; cdr3_aa: CASSQQRGYTEAFF
j_call: TRBJ1-2; clone_size: NA; v_call: TRBV18; d_call: NA; cdr3_aa: CASSPGSRGVGGYTF
j_call: TRBJ2-1; clone_size: NA; v_call: TRBV12-3/TRBV12-4; d_call: TRBD2; cdr3_aa: CASSLTSGKLNEQFF
j_call: TRBJ2-1; clone_size: NA; v_call: TRBV3-1; d_call: NA; cdr3_aa: CASNTPGLKNEQFF
j_call: TRBJ2-3; clone_size: NA; v_call: TRBV20-1; d_call: NA; cdr3_aa: CSARGFRGADTQYF
j_call: TRBJ2-7; clone_size: many; v_call: TRBV5-1; d_call: NA; cdr3_aa: CASSLDTSYEQYF